The clone carrying this TCR beta chain is labeled as medium-sized. Its antigen is not identified. This record belongs to a study of radiotherapy plus CTLA-4 blockade in lung cancer. Lung cancer patients with chemo-refractory metastatic non-small-cell disease were given focal radiation plus CTLA-4 blockade with ipilimumab. Whole-study findings and limits: Peripheral blood showed expansion of tumor-derived TCR clones after radiotherapy and ipilimumab.

The table came from immunoSEQ multiplex PCR; TCRdb's copy has only in-frame clones and leaves some out. The sample has about 62,000 clones, approximately 76% seen once. The CDR3 length is 14 residues. The V gene's germline CDR1 is KGHSH and CDR2 LQKENI. Trimming took off 3 bases at V and 3 bases at J, with 11 bases between the two ends. This clonotype originated in a human donor with non-small cell lung cancer who had a complete response to radiotherapy plus ipilimumab. V usage is TRBV18 and J usage is TRBJ2-5; tentatively, D is TRBD2 (5 bases). Here the sequenced sample was peripheral blood, taken from a patient treated with radiotherapy plus ipilimumab. CDR3 nucleotide sequence: TGTGCCAGCTCACCCCCTGAGAGGGAAGAGACCCAGTACTTC. It codes for CASSPPEREETQYF.